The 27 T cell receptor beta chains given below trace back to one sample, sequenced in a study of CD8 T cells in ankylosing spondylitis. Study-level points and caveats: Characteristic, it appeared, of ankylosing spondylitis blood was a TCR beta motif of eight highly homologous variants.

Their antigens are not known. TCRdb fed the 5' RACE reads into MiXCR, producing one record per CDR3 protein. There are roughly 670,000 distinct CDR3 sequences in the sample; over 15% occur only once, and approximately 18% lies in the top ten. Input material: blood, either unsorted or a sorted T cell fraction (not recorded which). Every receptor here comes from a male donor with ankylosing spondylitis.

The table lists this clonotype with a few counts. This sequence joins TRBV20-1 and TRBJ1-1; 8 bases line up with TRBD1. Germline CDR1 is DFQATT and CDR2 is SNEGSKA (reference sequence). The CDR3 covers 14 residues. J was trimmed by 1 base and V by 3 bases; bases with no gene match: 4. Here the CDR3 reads CSARGDRKNTEAFF. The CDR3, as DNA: TGCAGTGCTAGGGGGGACAGGAAGAACACTGAAGCTTTCTTT.

This CDR3 is CASYPGLRNTDTQYF. DNA of the CDR3: TGTGCCAGCTATCCTGGACTTCGCAACACAGATACGCAGTATTTT. V and J are TRBV12-3 or TRBV12-4 and TRBJ2-3; D is possibly TRBD2 (5 bases). This CDR3 region has 15 residues. The V end was cut by 8 bases, the J end by 2 bases, with 17 bases between.

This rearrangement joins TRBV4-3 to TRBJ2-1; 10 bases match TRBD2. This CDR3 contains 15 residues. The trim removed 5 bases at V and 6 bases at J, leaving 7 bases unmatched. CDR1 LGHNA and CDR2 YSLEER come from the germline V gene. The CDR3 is CASSITSGMANEQFF. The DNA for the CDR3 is TGCGCCAGCAGCATCACTAGCGGGATGGCCAATGAGCAGTTCTTC.

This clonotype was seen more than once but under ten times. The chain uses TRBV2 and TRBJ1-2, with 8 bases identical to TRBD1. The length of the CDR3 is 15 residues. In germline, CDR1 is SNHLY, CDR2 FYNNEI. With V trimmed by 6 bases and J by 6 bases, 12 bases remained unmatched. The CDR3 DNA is TGTGCCAGCAGCTCCGGACAGGGTCGTCGCGATGGCTACACCTTC. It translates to CASSSGQGRRDGYTF.

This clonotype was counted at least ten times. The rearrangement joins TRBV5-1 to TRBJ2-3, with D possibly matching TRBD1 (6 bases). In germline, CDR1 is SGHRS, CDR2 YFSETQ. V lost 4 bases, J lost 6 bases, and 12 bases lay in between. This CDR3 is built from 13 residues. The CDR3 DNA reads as TGCGCCAGCAGCCTGACAGGTTTGGATACGCAGTATTTT. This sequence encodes CASSLTGLDTQYF.

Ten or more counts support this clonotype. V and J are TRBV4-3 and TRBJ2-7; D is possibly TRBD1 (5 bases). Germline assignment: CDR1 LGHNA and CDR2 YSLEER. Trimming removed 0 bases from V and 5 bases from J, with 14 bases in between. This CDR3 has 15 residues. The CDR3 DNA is TGCGCCAGCAGCCAAGAAGGGGCTGATCGGGACGAGCAGTACTTC. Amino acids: CASSQEGADRDEQYF.

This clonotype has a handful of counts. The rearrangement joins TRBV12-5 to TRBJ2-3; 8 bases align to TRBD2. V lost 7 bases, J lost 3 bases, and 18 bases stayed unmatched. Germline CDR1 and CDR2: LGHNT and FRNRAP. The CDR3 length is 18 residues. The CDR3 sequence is CASATWGWKAGGTDTQYF. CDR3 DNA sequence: TGTGCTAGTGCCACTTGGGGATGGAAGGCGGGGGGTACAGATACGCAGTATTTT.

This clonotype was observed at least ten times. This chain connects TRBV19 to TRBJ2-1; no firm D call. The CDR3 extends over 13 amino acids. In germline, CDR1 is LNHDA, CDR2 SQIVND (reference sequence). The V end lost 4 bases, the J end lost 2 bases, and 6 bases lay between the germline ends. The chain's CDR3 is CASSRGTYNEQFF. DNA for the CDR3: TGTGCCAGTAGTAGAGGTACCTACAATGAGCAGTTCTTC.

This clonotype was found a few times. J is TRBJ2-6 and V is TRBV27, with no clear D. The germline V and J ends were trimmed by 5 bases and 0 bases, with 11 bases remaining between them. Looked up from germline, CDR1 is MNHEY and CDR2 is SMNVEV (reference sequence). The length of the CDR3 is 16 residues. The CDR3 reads CASSPTVFSGANVLTF. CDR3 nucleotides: TGTGCCAGCAGTCCCACGGTTTTCTCTGGGGCCAACGTCCTGACTTTC.

The CDR3 is CASSYQGSSGNTIYF. The CDR3 coding sequence is TGTGCCAGCAGTTACCAGGGGTCTTCTGGAAACACCATATATTTT. This sequence joins TRBV6-5 and TRBJ1-3, with a weak D call TRBD1 (6 bases). Trimming removed 2 bases at V and 1 base at J, with 9 bases between. This CDR3 is 15 amino acids long. In germline, CDR1 is MNHEY, CDR2 SVGAGI.

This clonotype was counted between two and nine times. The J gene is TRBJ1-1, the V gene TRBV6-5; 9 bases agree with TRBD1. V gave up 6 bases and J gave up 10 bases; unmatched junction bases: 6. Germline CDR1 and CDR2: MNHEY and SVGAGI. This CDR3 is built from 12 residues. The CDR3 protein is CASRDRGDGAFF. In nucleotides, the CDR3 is TGTGCCAGCAGGGACAGGGGTGATGGAGCTTTCTTT.

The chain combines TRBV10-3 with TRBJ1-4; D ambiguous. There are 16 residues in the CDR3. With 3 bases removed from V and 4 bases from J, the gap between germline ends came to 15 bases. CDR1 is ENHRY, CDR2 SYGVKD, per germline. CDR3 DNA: TGTGCCATCAGTGAAAAACCGGTGGACCTTAATGAAAAACTGTTTTTT. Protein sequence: CAISEKPVDLNEKLFF.

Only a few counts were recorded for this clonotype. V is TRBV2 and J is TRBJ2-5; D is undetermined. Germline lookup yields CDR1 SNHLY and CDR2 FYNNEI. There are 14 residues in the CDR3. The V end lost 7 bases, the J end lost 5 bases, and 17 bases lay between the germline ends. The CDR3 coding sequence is TGTGCCAGCACGGAGTTCCTTTCCGGGGAGACCCAGTACTTC. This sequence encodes CASTEFLSGETQYF.

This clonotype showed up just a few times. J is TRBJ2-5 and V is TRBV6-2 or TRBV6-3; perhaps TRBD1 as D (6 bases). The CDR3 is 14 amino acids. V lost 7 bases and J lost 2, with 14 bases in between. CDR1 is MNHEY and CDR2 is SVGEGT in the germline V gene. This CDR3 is CASNPGQLQETQYF. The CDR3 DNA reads TGTGCCAGCAACCCAGGACAGCTACAAGAGACCCAGTACTTC.

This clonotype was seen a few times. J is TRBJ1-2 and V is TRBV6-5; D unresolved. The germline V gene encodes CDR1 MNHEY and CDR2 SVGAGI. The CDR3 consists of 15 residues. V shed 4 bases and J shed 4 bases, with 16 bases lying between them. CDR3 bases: TGTGCCAGCAGTTTCCGGAGAATGGGAACCTATGGCTACACCTTC. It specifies CASSFRRMGTYGYTF.

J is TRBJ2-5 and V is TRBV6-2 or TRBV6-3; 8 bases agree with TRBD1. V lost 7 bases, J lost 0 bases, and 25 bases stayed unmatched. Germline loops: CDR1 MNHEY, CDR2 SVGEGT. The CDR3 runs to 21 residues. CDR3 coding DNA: TGTGCCAGCACCCGGACAGGGCAATCCCGCGGGACTCCCGCCCACCAAGAGACCCAGTACTTC. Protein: CASTRTGQSRGTPAHQETQYF.

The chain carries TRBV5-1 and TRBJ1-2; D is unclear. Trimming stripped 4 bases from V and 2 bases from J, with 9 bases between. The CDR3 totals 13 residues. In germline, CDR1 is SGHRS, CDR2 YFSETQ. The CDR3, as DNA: TGCGCCAGCAGCCGGTGGGCCAACTATGGCTACACCTTC. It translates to CASSRWANYGYTF.

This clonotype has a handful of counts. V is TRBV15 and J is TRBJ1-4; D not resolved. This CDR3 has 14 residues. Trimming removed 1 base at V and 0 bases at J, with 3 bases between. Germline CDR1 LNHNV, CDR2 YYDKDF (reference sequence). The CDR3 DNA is TGTGCCACCAGCAGAGGAGCAACTAATGAAAAACTGTTTTTT. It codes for CATSRGATNEKLFF.

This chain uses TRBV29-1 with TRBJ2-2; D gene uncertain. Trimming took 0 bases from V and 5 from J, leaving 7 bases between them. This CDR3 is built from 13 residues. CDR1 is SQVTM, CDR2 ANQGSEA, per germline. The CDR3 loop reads CSVEESRTGELFF. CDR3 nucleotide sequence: TGCAGCGTTGAAGAATCAAGGACCGGGGAGCTGTTTTTT.

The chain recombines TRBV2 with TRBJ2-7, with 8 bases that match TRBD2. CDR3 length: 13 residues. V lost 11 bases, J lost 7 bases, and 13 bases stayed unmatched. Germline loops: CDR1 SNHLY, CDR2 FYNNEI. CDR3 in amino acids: CASCRGGQREQYF. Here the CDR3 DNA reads TGTGCCTCCTGCCGGGGGGGGCAGAGGGAGCAGTACTTC.

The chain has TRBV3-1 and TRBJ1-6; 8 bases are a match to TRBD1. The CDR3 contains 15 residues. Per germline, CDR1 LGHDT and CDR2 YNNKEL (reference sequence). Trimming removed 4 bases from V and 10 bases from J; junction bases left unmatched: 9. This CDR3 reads CASSRGQGSTSPLHF. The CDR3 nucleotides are TGTGCCAGCAGCCGTGGACAGGGTAGTACCTCACCCCTCCACTTT.

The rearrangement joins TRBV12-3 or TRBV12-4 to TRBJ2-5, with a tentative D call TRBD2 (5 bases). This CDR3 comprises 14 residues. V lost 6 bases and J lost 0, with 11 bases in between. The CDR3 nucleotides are TGTGCCAGCAGCCTGGACTCTTACCAAGAGACCCAGTACTTC. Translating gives CASSLDSYQETQYF.

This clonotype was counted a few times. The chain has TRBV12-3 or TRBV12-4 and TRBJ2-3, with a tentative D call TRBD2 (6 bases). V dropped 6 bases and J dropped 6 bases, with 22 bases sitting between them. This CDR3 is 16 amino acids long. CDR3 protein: CASSRRPSGVGDTQYF. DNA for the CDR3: TGTGCCAGCAGCAGAAGACCTTCGGGGGTCGGGGATACGCAGTATTTT.

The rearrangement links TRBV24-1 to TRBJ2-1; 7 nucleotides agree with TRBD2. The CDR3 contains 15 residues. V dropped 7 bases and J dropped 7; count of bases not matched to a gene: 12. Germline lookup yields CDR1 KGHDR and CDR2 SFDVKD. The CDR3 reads CATRDASGGGNEQFF. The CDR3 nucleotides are TGTGCCACCAGAGACGCTAGCGGTGGGGGGAATGAGCAGTTCTTC.

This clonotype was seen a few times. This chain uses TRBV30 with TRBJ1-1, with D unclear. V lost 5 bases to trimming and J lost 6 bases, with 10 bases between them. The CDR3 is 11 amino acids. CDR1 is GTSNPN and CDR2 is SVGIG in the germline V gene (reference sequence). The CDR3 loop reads CAWGRISEAFF. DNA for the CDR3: TGTGCCTGGGGACGGATTTCTGAAGCTTTCTTT.

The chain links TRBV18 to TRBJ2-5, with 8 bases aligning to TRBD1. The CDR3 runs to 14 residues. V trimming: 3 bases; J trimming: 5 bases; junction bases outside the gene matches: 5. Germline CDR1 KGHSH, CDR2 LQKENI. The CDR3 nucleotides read TGTGCCAGCTCACCGACAGGGGCGAGGGAGACCCAGTACTTC. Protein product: CASSPTGARETQYF. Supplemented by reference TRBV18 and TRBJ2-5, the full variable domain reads NAGVMQNPRHLVRRRGQEARLRCSPMKGHSHVYWYRQLPEEGLKFMVYLQKENIIDESGMPKERFSAEFPKEGPSILRIQQVVRGDSAAYFCASSPTGARETQYFGPGTRLLVL.

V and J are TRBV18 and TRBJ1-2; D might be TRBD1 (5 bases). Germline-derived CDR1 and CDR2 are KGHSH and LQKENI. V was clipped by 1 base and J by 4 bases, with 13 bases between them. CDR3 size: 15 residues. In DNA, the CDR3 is TGTGCCAGCTCACCACTCCGGGACGGCACCTATGGCTACACCTTC. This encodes CASSPLRDGTYGYTF.